These 25 T cell receptor beta chains share one sample of origin, sequenced in a study of cytotoxic CD8 clonotypes in ibrutinib-treated CLL. The assay was immunoSEQ multiplex PCR, and TCRdb's table has in-frame clones only and misses some. The sample carries 160,000 or so clones, approximately 90% recorded once. The sequencing used PBMCs, collected at disease progression, from a patient treated with ibrutinib. All receptors come from a human donor with chronic lymphocytic leukemia.

The chain couples TRBV7-2 to TRBJ2-1; 10 bases fit TRBD2. The CDR3 sequence is 16 residues long. Germline CDR1 SGHTA, CDR2 FQGNSA. V shed 7 bases and J 7 bases; nucleotides not matched to a gene: 13. The CDR3 is CASKLGPSGRVNEQFF. CDR3 bases: TGTGCCAGCAAGTTGGGGCCTAGCGGGAGAGTGAATGAGCAGTTCTTC. The full variable domain, completed using reference TRBV7-2 and TRBJ2-1, is GAGVSQSPSNKVTEKGKDVELRCDPISGHTALYWYRQSLGQGLEFLIYFQGNSAPDKSGLPSDRFSAERTGGSVSTLTIQRTQQEDSAVYLCASKLGPSGRVNEQFFGPGTRLTVL.

The rearrangement links TRBV4-2 to TRBJ1-2; 7 nucleotides agree with TRBD1. V lost 0 bases and J lost 3; bases outside the gene matches: 10. The CDR3 totals 17 residues. The germline CDR1 and CDR2 sequences are LGHNA and YNFKEQ. CDR3 in amino acids: CASSQEWGPGQHYGYTF. The CDR3 nucleotides are TGTGCCAGCAGCCAAGAGTGGGGACCGGGACAGCACTATGGCTACACCTTC.

The chain uses TRBV19 and TRBJ2-3, with no clear D. CDR3 size: 17 residues. Germline assignment: CDR1 LNHDA and CDR2 SQIVND (reference sequence). Trimming removed 3 bases from V and 1 base from J, with 17 bases in between. In DNA form, the CDR3 reads TGTGCCAGTAGTATTAGTTTCGTGGGCGCCGGCACAGATACGCAGTATTTT. Its translation is CASSISFVGAGTDTQYF.

About this clone itself: Within the sample, other DNA sequences also encode this same CDR3. This sequence joins TRBV7-9 and TRBJ2-7; D unclear. The CDR3 spans 12 residues. V lost 1 base, J lost 0 bases, and 1 base lay in between. Germline CDR1 reads SEHNR; CDR2 reads FQNEAQ (reference sequence). CDR3 residues: CASSLGSYEQYF. The CDR3 bases are TGTGCCAGCAGCTTAGGCTCCTACGAGCAGTACTTC.

The chain carries TRBV19 and TRBJ1-5; D uncertain. Germline assignment: CDR1 LNHDA and CDR2 SQIVND (reference sequence). The V end lost 10 bases, the J end lost 1 base, and 14 bases lay between the germline ends. The CDR3 sequence is 14 residues long. CDR3 loop: CATNGLRSNQPQHF. The CDR3, as DNA: TGTGCCACCAATGGGCTTAGGAGCAATCAGCCCCAGCATTTT.

The chain carries TRBV4-1 and TRBJ2-3; 8 positions agree with TRBD1. There are 15 residues in the CDR3. Germline-derived CDR1 and CDR2 are MGHRA and YSYEKL. With 0 bases clipped from V and 6 bases from J, the junction kept 5 bases outside the gene matches. The CDR3 DNA reads as TGCGCCAGCAGCCAAGAATGGACAGGGAAGGATACGCAGTATTTT. Translated, it gives CASSQEWTGKDTQYF.

V is TRBV5-4 and J is TRBJ2-7; a weak D match, TRBD2 (6 bases). CDR1 and CDR2 from the germline V gene are SGHNT and YYREEE (reference sequence). The CDR3 length is 12 residues. Trimming shortened V by 4 bases and J by 6 bases, and 11 bases separated the two germline ends. The CDR3 DNA is TGTGCCAGCAGCGGTTCGACTAGCGAGCAGTACTTC. Its protein is CASSGSTSEQYF.

In regard to this clone: The sample holds other DNA sequences that translate to the same CDR3. The chain employs TRBV6-5 and TRBJ1-1, with D uncertain. V dropped 6 bases and J dropped 0 bases, with 8 bases sitting between them. The germline V gene has CDR1 MNHEY and CDR2 SVGAGI. The CDR3 spans 13 residues. CDR3 residues: CASSTTVNTEAFF. The CDR3, as DNA: TGTGCCAGCAGCACTACAGTGAACACTGAAGCTTTCTTT.

The CDR3 region has the DNA TGTGCCAGCAGCTTAGGACTAACTCCAGATACGCAGTATTTT. Encoded protein: CASSLGLTPDTQYF. This rearrangement joins TRBV7-2 to TRBJ2-3; D may be TRBD2 (5 bases). CDR1 SGHTA and CDR2 FQGNSA come from the germline V gene. Trimming removed 1 base from V and 4 bases from J, with 9 bases in between. This CDR3 is built from 14 residues. Variable domain in full (rest from reference TRBV7-2 and TRBJ2-3): GAGVSQSPSNKVTEKGKDVELRCDPISGHTALYWYRQSLGQGLEFLIYFQGNSAPDKSGLPSDRFSAERTGGSVSTLTIQRTQQEDSAVYLCASSLGLTPDTQYFGPGTRLTVL.

This clone was picked up one time. The chain carries TRBV18 and TRBJ2-6; possible D gene TRBD2, 5 bases. Germline CDR1 is KGHSH and CDR2 is LQKENI. The length of the CDR3 is 15 residues. Trimming removed 5 bases from V and 2 bases from J, with 10 bases in between. The CDR3 loop reads CASSTTEAGANVLTF. CDR3 bases: TGTGCCAGCTCAACCACGGAGGCTGGGGCCAACGTCCTGACTTTC.

CDR3 in amino acids: CASSSGFGYTF. CDR3 sequence (DNA): TGTGCCAGCAGTTCAGGGTTTGGCTACACCTTC. V and J are TRBV6-5 and TRBJ1-2, with D possibly being TRBD1 (5 bases). This CDR3 has 11 amino acids. V was cut by 4 bases and J by 7 bases, with 7 bases left in between. CDR1 is MNHEY and CDR2 is SVGAGI in the germline V gene.

V is TRBV6-5 and J is TRBJ1-2, with 9 nucleotides matching TRBD1. The CDR3 is 14 amino acids. The V gene end was trimmed by 2 bases and the J gene end by 7 bases; junction bases not matched to a gene: 5. CDR1 and CDR2 from the germline V gene are MNHEY and SVGAGI. CDR3 sequence reads: CASSYRDRDAGYTF. The DNA of the CDR3 is TGTGCCAGCAGTTACCGGGACAGGGACGCTGGCTACACCTTC.

The chain has TRBV19 and TRBJ2-3; 8 bases match TRBD2. CDR1 and CDR2 (germline): LNHDA, SQIVND (reference sequence). Unmatched junction bases numbered 9, after V lost 10 bases and J lost 6 bases. The CDR3 loop spans 13 amino acids. The CDR3 protein is CATRRGLGDTQYF. CDR3 coding DNA: TGTGCCACCCGCAGGGGACTAGGGGATACGCAGTATTTT.

The chain combines TRBV7-2 with TRBJ1-2; 7 bases match TRBD1. Germline V lookup: CDR1 SGHTA, CDR2 FQGNSA. The CDR3 runs to 15 residues. Trimming took 1 base from V and 8 from J; bases not matched to a gene: 10. The CDR3 DNA sequence: TGTGCCAGCAGCTTAGGATCACAGGGGTTGAGCGGCTACACCTTC. Translation gives CASSLGSQGLSGYTF. The whole variable domain, remainder taken from reference TRBV7-2 and TRBJ1-2, is GAGVSQSPSNKVTEKGKDVELRCDPISGHTALYWYRQSLGQGLEFLIYFQGNSAPDKSGLPSDRFSAERTGGSVSTLTIQRTQQEDSAVYLCASSLGSQGLSGYTFGSGTRLTVV.

This clone occurred once. This CDR3 reads CASSLSPQLADEQYF. The CDR3 DNA reads as TGTGCCAGCAGTTTATCCCCCCAACTAGCGGACGAGCAGTACTTC. The chain uses TRBV27 and TRBJ2-7; the match to TRBD2 covers 8 bases. CDR1 MNHEY and CDR2 SMNVEV come from the germline V gene (reference sequence). V lost 0 bases and J lost 5; bases outside the gene matches: 6. CDR3 length: 15 residues.

This clone has a single count. The chain has TRBV5-4 and TRBJ1-3; 8 bases line up with TRBD1. CDR3 length equals 16 residues. V lost 5 bases and J lost 1; bases outside the gene matches: 8. Germline V CDR1 and CDR2: SGHNT, YYREEE (reference sequence). The CDR3 region has the DNA TGTGCCAGCAGGCCAGGGGGCAGGGGGTCTGGAAACACCATATATTTT. Amino acid sequence: CASRPGGRGSGNTIYF.

This clone has only one observation. The gene calls are TRBV6-6 and TRBJ1-4; a possible D gene is TRBD1 (6 bases). Germline CDR1 reads MNHNY; CDR2 reads SVGAGI (reference sequence). V was pared by 6 bases and J by 7 bases, with 21 bases between. The length of the CDR3 is 16 residues. The CDR3: CASRAPVAGEGEKLFF. Written as DNA, the CDR3 is TGTGCCAGCAGGGCCCCCGTGGCAGGGGAGGGTGAAAAACTGTTTTTT.

The chain has TRBV5-4 and TRBJ1-4, with D maybe TRBD1 (5 bases). The CDR3 is made up of 14 amino acids. V was trimmed by 4 bases and J by 5 bases, leaving 12 bases between them. Germline V gene data show CDR1 as SGHNT and CDR2 as YYREEE (reference sequence). The chain's CDR3 is CASSTDSRNEKLFF. The CDR3 DNA is TGTGCCAGCAGCACCGACAGTCGGAATGAAAAACTGTTTTTT.

In regard to this clone: This specimen includes other DNA sequences encoding the same CDR3. The genes are TRBV7-9 and TRBJ2-7; D remains unclear. Germline V CDR1 and CDR2: SEHNR, FQNEAQ (reference sequence). This CDR3 has 12 amino acids. V lost 3 bases and J lost 4, with 7 bases in between. The CDR3 DNA sequence: TGTGCCAGCAGCTTCTCTAGTTACGAGCAGTACTTC. Translated, it gives CASSFSSYEQYF.

The J gene is TRBJ2-7, the V gene TRBV4-1, with 10 bases fitting TRBD2. Germline CDR1 MGHRA, CDR2 YSYEKL. There are 15 residues in the CDR3. Trimming removed 5 bases from V and 7 bases from J; junction bases left unmatched: 11. CDR3 coding DNA: TGCGCCAGCAGCTACCTAGCGGGAGACTACGTGGAGCAGTACTTC. It encodes CASSYLAGDYVEQYF.

The rearrangement uses TRBV23-1 and TRBJ2-7; D remains unclear. TRBV23-1 falls under the ORF class, with uncertain function. The CDR3 loop spans 16 amino acids. V shed 0 bases and J shed 9 bases, with 21 bases lying between them. CDR3 DNA: TGCGCCAGCAGTCAATCGGTGGGTTTTTTGGGTTCCGGGCAGTACTTC. Translated: CASSQSVGFLGSGQYF.

The chain combines TRBV5-8 with TRBJ2-7; 7 nucleotides align to TRBD2. The V gene end was trimmed by 4 bases and the J gene end by 3 bases; junction bases not matched to a gene: 1. Germline V gives CDR1 SGHTS, CDR2 YDEGEE. The CDR3 has 12 amino acids. The CDR3, as DNA: TGTGCCAGCAGCCCGGGGGGCTACGAGCAGTACTTC. Amino acid sequence: CASSPGGYEQYF.

This clone occurred once. V and J are TRBV4-3 and TRBJ2-3; 11 nucleotides match TRBD2. This CDR3 contains 18 residues. Unmatched junction bases numbered 17, after V lost 4 bases and J lost 8 bases. The germline V gene has CDR1 LGHNA and CDR2 YSLEER. Written as DNA, the CDR3 is TGCGCCAGCAGCCTGGAGGGGCTAGCGGGGGGATCATCCGGTACGCAGTATTTT. Its protein product is CASSLEGLAGGSSGTQYF.

The CDR3 here is CASSLDAGDYANEQFF. The CDR3 DNA reads TGCGCCAGCAGCTTGGATGCGGGAGATTACGCGAATGAGCAGTTCTTC. This chain connects TRBV5-1 to TRBJ2-1; 7 bases are a match to TRBD2. This CDR3 contains 16 residues. Germline CDR1 and CDR2: SGHRS and YFSETQ. V lost 0 bases, J lost 7 bases, and 10 bases stayed unmatched.

The chain joins TRBV11-2 to TRBJ1-1; D is undetermined. CDR1 and CDR2 from the germline V gene are SGHAT and FQNNGV. V lost 1 base and J lost 6, with 12 bases in between. The CDR3 contains 14 residues. In DNA, the CDR3 is TGTGCCAGCAGCTTAGCCCGGTGGAGGGCTGAAGCTTTCTTT. Protein: CASSLARWRAEAFF.